A selection of T cell receptor beta chains follows, all from one sample in a study of T cells after yellow fever vaccination. From the 5' RACE reads, TCRdb called clonotypes with MiXCR, one entry per CDR3 protein. Here the sample spans approximately 510,000 distinct CDR3 sequences, 20% to 25% being singletons. The material sequenced was PBMCs, taken approximately 22 days after the first yellow fever vaccination. The receptors were sampled from a man aged 18 to 30 who received the YFV17D yellow fever vaccine. Each CDR3 is given with its conserved first and last residue. A D gene is named only where the DNA matches it firmly. Clone size is given for some rows only: seen once, a few or many times, or a class if the clone is expanded.

j_call d_call clone_size v_call cdr3_aa cdr3_nt
TRBJ2-5 TRBD1 NA TRBV20-1 CSARGRTGDEETQYF TGCAGTGCTAGAGGACGGACAGGGGATGAAGAGACCCAGTACTTC
TRBJ2-6 NA NA TRBV7-9 CASSFASGANVLTF TGTGCCAGCAGCTTTGCATCTGGGGCCAACGTCCTGACTTTC
TRBJ2-3 NA few TRBV4-3 CASSPSGGLADTQYF TGCGCCAGCAGCCCGTCCGGGGGTTTGGCAGATACGCAGTATTTT
TRBJ2-4 NA NA TRBV11-2 CASSLVVSPAKNIQYF TGTGCCAGCAGCTTAGTGGTGTCGCCGGCCAAAAACATTCAGTACTTC
TRBJ2-3 NA NA TRBV7-2 CASSLITGPISDTQYF TGTGCCAGCAGCCTAATTACTGGGCCTATATCAGATACGCAGTATTTT
TRBJ2-3 TRBD2 once TRBV3-1 CASSQLPPNSGGGTDTQYF TGTGCCAGCAGCCAATTACCCCCCAATAGCGGGGGGGGCACAGATACGCAGTATTTT
TRBJ1-5 TRBD1 NA TRBV7-9 CASSSGTEASAQHF TGTGCCAGCAGTTCCGGGACAGAGGCTTCAGCCCAGCATTTT
TRBJ1-1 NA NA TRBV15 CATSRAAENTEAFF TGTGCCACCAGCAGAGCGGCAGAGAACACTGAAGCTTTCTTT
TRBJ2-5 NA NA TRBV4-3 CASSQGPGQGGGQETQYF TGCGCCAGCAGCCAAGGCCCCGGGCAGGGGGGAGGTCAAGAGACCCAGTACTTC
TRBJ2-3 NA few TRBV12-3/TRBV12-4 CASSPVQGFVTDTQYF TGTGCCAGCAGCCCCGTACAGGGTTTTGTCACAGATACGCAGTATTTT
TRBJ2-5 TRBD1 NA TRBV4-1 CASSHGTRDRGRETQYF TGCGCCAGCAGCCATGGAACCCGGGACAGGGGGCGGGAGACCCAGTACTTC
TRBJ2-3 TRBD2 NA TRBV12-3/TRBV12-4 CASSFGGGDTQYF TGTGCCAGCAGTTTCGGCGGGGGAGATACGCAGTATTTT
TRBJ2-1 TRBD1 few TRBV20-1 CSAPDRVNNEQFF TGCAGTGCTCCCGACAGGGTAAACAATGAGCAGTTCTTC
TRBJ2-7 NA few TRBV10-2 CASSETGTATYEQYF TGCGCCAGCAGTGAGACCGGGACCGCCACCTACGAGCAGTACTTC
TRBJ2-7 TRBD2 few TRBV6-1 CASRPGGDGGLSFYYEQYF TGTGCCAGCCGTCCCGGGGGGGATGGGGGTCTCTCCTTCTACTACGAGCAGTACTTC
TRBJ2-1 NA few TRBV10-3 CAISRVRDEQFF TGTGCCATCAGCAGGGTTAGGGATGAGCAGTTCTTC
TRBJ2-3 NA NA TRBV4-1 CASSQDDLLSTDTQYF TGCGCCAGCAGCCAAGATGACCTACTAAGCACAGATACGCAGTATTTT
TRBJ2-7 NA NA TRBV5-5 CASSLGGGPISYYEQYF TGTGCCAGCAGCTTGGGGGGAGGCCCGATCTCCTACTACGAGCAGTACTTC
TRBJ2-2 NA few TRBV5-4 CALQGRDTGELFF TGTGCCCTCCAAGGCAGAGACACCGGGGAGCTGTTTTTT
TRBJ2-5 NA many TRBV5-1 CASSLVSGEETQYF TGCGCCAGCAGCTTGGTGTCAGGGGAAGAGACCCAGTACTTC
TRBJ1-1 NA few TRBV4-1 CASSQPSPFEAFF TGCGCCAGCAGTCAGCCCTCCCCATTTGAAGCTTTCTTT
TRBJ2-3 NA NA TRBV7-8 CASSLGADDTQYF TGTGCCAGCAGCTTAGGGGCAGATGATACGCAGTATTTT
TRBJ1-4 NA NA TRBV10-3 CAISEWGGINEKLFF TGTGCCATCAGTGAGTGGGGGGGCATAAATGAAAAACTGTTTTTT
TRBJ2-3 TRBD1 few TRBV27 CASSPNLRDRGPDTQYF TGTGCCAGCAGCCCCAACCTCCGGGACAGGGGTCCAGATACGCAGTATTTT
TRBJ2-6 NA few TRBV6-2/TRBV6-3 CASSSLPRPRATANVLTF TGTGCCAGCAGTTCCTTACCCCGACCGAGGGCGACGGCCAACGTCCTGACTTTC
TRBJ1-1 NA NA TRBV7-9 CASRTGEGPEAFF TGTGCCAGCAGAACCGGTGAGGGACCTGAAGCTTTCTTT
TRBJ2-6 NA NA TRBV7-2 CASSLAEDTFSGANVLTF TGTGCCAGCAGCTTAGCAGAGGACACGTTCTCTGGGGCCAACGTCCTGACTTTC
TRBJ1-1 NA NA TRBV20-1 CSAPSLMNTEAFF TGCAGTGCTCCGTCCTTAATGAACACTGAAGCTTTCTTT
TRBJ2-1 NA NA TRBV20-1 CSGAAGRNNEQFF TGCAGTGGGGCCGCGGGACGGAACAATGAGCAGTTCTTC
TRBJ2-3 TRBD2 NA TRBV20-1 CSAGSGASTDTQYF TGCAGTGCTGGCAGCGGGGCGAGCACAGATACGCAGTATTTT
TRBJ2-1 TRBD2 medium-sized TRBV4-2 CASSQASGGANEQFF TGTGCCAGCAGCCAAGCTAGCGGGGGGGCCAATGAGCAGTTCTTC
TRBJ2-5 NA few TRBV7-9 CASSPTLTAKETQYF TGTGCCAGCAGCCCAACGCTCACGGCCAAAGAGACCCAGTACTTC
TRBJ2-5 TRBD1 NA TRBV6-5 CASSYGGQGLETQYF TGTGCCAGCAGTTACGGTGGACAGGGGTTGGAGACCCAGTACTTC
TRBJ2-1 NA few TRBV12-3/TRBV12-4 CASSLNAPNEQFF TGTGCCAGCAGTTTAAATGCGCCGAATGAGCAGTTCTTC
TRBJ2-2 NA few TRBV20-1 CSASDFDTNTGELFF TGCAGTGCTAGTGATTTCGACACGAACACCGGGGAGCTGTTTTTT
TRBJ2-3 TRBD1 NA TRBV7-2 CASRQGSADTQYF TGTGCCAGCAGACAGGGGTCGGCAGATACGCAGTATTTT
TRBJ1-2 TRBD1 NA TRBV29-1 CSVHRGRLLGGYTF TGCAGCGTTCACAGGGGGCGCCTGCTAGGTGGCTACACCTTC
TRBJ2-1 TRBD2 many TRBV6-5 CASSYFFLAGGGEQFF TGTGCCAGCAGTTACTTTTTTCTAGCGGGGGGGGGTGAGCAGTTCTTC
TRBJ1-3 TRBD1 few TRBV10-3 CAISSRGGDPSGNTIYF TGTGCCATCAGTTCCCGAGGGGGCGACCCCTCTGGAAACACCATATATTTT